Following are 24 T cell receptor beta chains from one sample sequenced in a study of shared clonotypes between healthy human individuals. Naive CD8 cells comprised CD45RO-negative, CCR7-positively selected cells, excluding terminally differentiated effector memory CD45RA+ cells. Profiled with immunoSEQ multiplex PCR; TCRdb holds only in-frame clones, not every one. This sample has 1.5 million to 2.5 million clones, with about 94% found just once. The sample taken for sequencing was naive CD8+ T cells sorted from blood. These receptors were taken from a man aged 18 to 35 in good health.

This sequence joins TRBV5-1 and TRBJ1-4; D gene unclear. V was pared by 0 bases and J by 10 bases, with 7 bases between. The CDR3 is 12 residues long. Germline values: CDR1 SGHRS, CDR2 YFSETQ. This chain's CDR3 is CASSLEDGKLFF. Here the CDR3 DNA reads TGCGCCAGCAGCTTGGAGGATGGAAAACTGTTTTTT.

The rearrangement uses TRBV29-1 and TRBJ2-5; D is uncertain. Judging by the DNA end, TRBJ2-7 fits better; the J call may be wrong. The germline gives CDR1 SQVTM, CDR2 ANQGSEA. The CDR3 sequence is 11 residues long. The CDR3 loop is CSVEKDYEQYF. The CDR3 DNA reads as TGCAGCGTTGAAAAGGACTACGAGCAGTACTTC.

For this clone: Because it lacks the conserved phenylalanine or tryptophan at the end, this CDR3 is likely a read error. No DNA is shown, since the ends of the CDR3 on it are uncertain; the CDR3 is the one TCRdb lists. The rearrangement uses TRBV6-9 and TRBJ1-1. The CDR3 contains 8 residues when both ends are counted. Germline lookup yields CDR1 MNHGY and CDR2 SVAAGI. CDR3 protein: CASSYSLV.

This rearrangement joins TRBV6-1 to TRBJ2-7, with D perhaps matching TRBD1 (5 bases). Germline V gene sequence: CDR1 MNHNS, CDR2 SASEGT. This CDR3 spans 15 amino acids. The V end was cut by 1 base, the J end by 3 bases, with 13 bases between. The CDR3 DNA sequence: TGTGCCAGCAGTGAAGTTGCAGGGATAAGCTACGAGCAGTACTTC. The encoded protein is CASSEVAGISYEQYF.

This clone was detected once. The chain couples TRBV7-2 to TRBJ2-1; no reliable D call. Trimming removed 2 bases at V and 7 bases at J, with 9 bases between. Germline CDR1 is SGHTA and CDR2 is FQGNSA. The CDR3 extends over 13 amino acids. The CDR3 region has the DNA TGTGCCAGCAGCTTACCATCTGGGAATGAGCAGTTCTTC. Protein product: CASSLPSGNEQFF.

The rearrangement links TRBV4-1 to TRBJ1-2; D gene uncertain. This CDR3 contains 15 residues. The V gene lost 3 bases and the J gene lost 0 bases, with 11 bases spanning the gap. CDR1 is MGHRA and CDR2 is YSYEKL in the germline V gene. In DNA, the CDR3 is TGCGCCAGCAGCCAGTGGACGGATTCTAACTATGGCTACACCTTC. It yields the protein CASSQWTDSNYGYTF.

This clone was detected only once. The chain has TRBV5-6 and TRBJ1-2; 8 bases are a match to TRBD1. The CDR3 extends over 16 amino acids. Germline assignment: CDR1 SGHDT and CDR2 YYEEEE. V trimming: 0 bases; J trimming: 0 bases; junction bases outside the gene matches: 4. The CDR3 loop is CASSLEMDRANYGYTF. Written as DNA, the CDR3 is TGTGCCAGCAGCTTGGAAATGGACAGGGCTAACTATGGCTACACCTTC.

The chain combines TRBV11-3 with TRBJ1-6; D not resolved. Trimming cost V 0 bases and J 3 bases, with 3 bases left between them. The CDR3 runs 14 residues. CDR1 is SGHNT and CDR2 is YENEEA in the germline V gene. The DNA of the CDR3 is TGTGCCAGCAGCTTAGACGGCTATAATTCACCCCTCCACTTT. This codes for CASSLDGYNSPLHF.

The gene calls are TRBV7-9 and TRBJ1-2; the D is unclear. Germline CDR1 reads SEHNR; CDR2 reads FQNEAQ (reference sequence). The CDR3 contains 13 residues. The V and J ends lost 7 bases and 10 bases respectively, with 19 bases between them. The CDR3 reads CASTPTSLWAYTF. The DNA of the CDR3 is TGTGCCAGCACCCCGACGTCCCTCTGGGCCTACACCTTC.

This chain joins TRBV29-1 and TRBJ1-1, with a tentative D call TRBD1 (6 bases). CDR3 length: 13 amino acids. Germline loops: CDR1 SQVTM, CDR2 ANQGSEA. V lost 6 bases, J lost 5 bases, and 16 bases lay in between. The CDR3 region has the DNA TGCAGCGTCCTCGACAGGACGGGAACTGAAGCTTTCTTT. Protein product: CSVLDRTGTEAFF.

V is TRBV27 and J is TRBJ1-2, with D unresolved. This CDR3 spans 14 amino acids. The germline V and J ends were trimmed by 5 bases and 2 bases, with 12 bases remaining between them. Germline values: CDR1 MNHEY, CDR2 SMNVEV (reference sequence). The CDR3 loop is CASSPMAPNYGYTF. CDR3 coding DNA: TGTGCCAGCAGTCCCATGGCACCAAACTATGGCTACACCTTC.

This clone came up once. The V and J genes are TRBV2 and TRBJ2-7; D remains unclear. Trimming pared 3 bases from V and 3 bases from J, leaving 12 bases between. From germline, CDR1 is SNHLY and CDR2 FYNNEI. This CDR3 comprises 14 residues. The CDR3 spells CASSDLAGNYEQYF. The CDR3 bases are TGTGCCAGCAGTGATTTGGCAGGAAACTACGAGCAGTACTTC.

In regard to this clone: The germline gene is not matched at one end of the junction; a read error may be the cause. This chain joins TRBV2 and TRBJ2-2; D gene unclear. The CDR3 covers 13 residues. CDR1 SNHLY and CDR2 FYNNEI come from the germline V gene. In DNA form, the CDR3 reads TGTGCCAGCGGTGAAGGGAACACCGGGGAGCTGTTTTTT. This translates into CASGEGNTGELFF.

Concerning this clone itself: The same CDR3 arises from other DNA sequences in this sample as well. This rearrangement joins TRBV4-3 to TRBJ2-3; the D gene is possibly TRBD1 (5 bases). Germline V gives CDR1 LGHNA, CDR2 YSLEER. Trimming took 0 bases from V and 1 from J, leaving 11 bases between them. The CDR3 runs to 16 residues. CDR3 nucleotides: TGCGCCAGCAGCCAAGACGGCCAGGGCGGCACAGATACGCAGTATTTT. The encoded protein is CASSQDGQGGTDTQYF.

The chain joins TRBV6-1 to TRBJ1-1, with 9 nucleotides matching TRBD1. In germline, CDR1 is MNHNS, CDR2 SASEGT. CDR3 length equals 15 residues. V lost 7 bases, J lost 3 bases, and 9 bases stayed unmatched. CDR3 coding DNA: TGTGCCAGCACCTTACGTGGACAGGGGTACACTGAAGCTTTCTTT. Translation gives CASTLRGQGYTEAFF.

A single count supports this clone. V usage is TRBV4-3 and J usage is TRBJ1-5; no firm D call. Germline-derived CDR1 and CDR2 are LGHNA and YSLEER. The CDR3 has 16 amino acids. V was pared by 0 bases and J by 1 base, with 10 bases between. This CDR3 reads CASSQDRSNSNQPQHF. Here the CDR3 DNA reads TGCGCCAGCAGCCAAGATCGGTCCAACAGCAATCAGCCCCAGCATTTT.

The CDR3 spells CASSSTERGAYEQYF. As DNA, the CDR3 is TGTGCCAGCAGCTCTACTGAGCGGGGAGCCTACGAGCAGTACTTC. The V call is TRBV13, the J call TRBJ2-7; 7 nucleotides agree with TRBD2. Germline V gene sequence: CDR1 PRHDT, CDR2 FYEKMQ (reference sequence). CDR3 length equals 15 residues. V trimming: 4 bases; J trimming: 2 bases; junction bases outside the gene matches: 8.

In DNA, the CDR3 is TGTGCCAGCAGCCACCCTAGCGGGGGGTCAGATGAGCAGTTCTTC. This translates into CASSHPSGGSDEQFF. The chain has TRBV4-2 and TRBJ2-1; 11 bases agree with TRBD2. Looked up from germline, CDR1 is LGHNA and CDR2 is YNFKEQ. The CDR3 sequence is 15 residues long. Trimming took 3 bases from V and 8 from J; bases not matched to a gene: 6.

This clone was counted once. The chain couples TRBV5-6 to TRBJ2-5; TRBD2 matches at 9 bases. In germline, CDR1 is SGHDT, CDR2 YYEEEE. V lost 0 bases, J lost 5 bases, and 14 bases stayed unmatched. The CDR3 runs to 18 residues. CDR3 sequence (DNA): TGTGCCAGCAGCTTGGCGGGGGCGGGAGGGCCCTTGAGGGAGACCCAGTACTTC. It specifies CASSLAGAGGPLRETQYF.

This chain joins TRBV28 and TRBJ2-5; perhaps TRBD1 as D (5 bases). This CDR3 region has 14 residues. Trimming pared 3 bases from V and 4 bases from J, leaving 12 bases between. In germline, CDR1 is MDHEN, CDR2 SYDVKM. The CDR3 here is CASSFQGFAETQYF. CDR3 bases: TGTGCCAGCAGTTTTCAGGGTTTCGCAGAGACCCAGTACTTC.

The chain combines TRBV19 with TRBJ1-1, with 8 bases lining up with TRBD1. CDR1 and CDR2 from the germline V gene are LNHDA and SQIVND (reference sequence). The CDR3 runs 13 residues. The junction had 4 bases not matched to a gene; V was cut back by 5 bases and J by 5 bases. CDR3 sequence: CASSRTGSTEAFF. In DNA, the CDR3 is TGTGCCAGTAGTCGGACAGGGAGTACTGAAGCTTTCTTT.

The genes are TRBV13 and TRBJ1-1; D not resolved. The CDR3 is 13 residues long. Trimming took off 1 base at V and 4 bases at J, with 7 bases between the two ends. Per the germline V gene, CDR1 is PRHDT and CDR2 is FYEKMQ (reference sequence). CDR3 bases: TGTGCCAGCAGCTTAGTTACGACCACTGAAGCTTTCTTT. Protein sequence: CASSLVTTTEAFF. Combining the CDR3 with reference TRBV13 and TRBJ1-1 gives the whole variable domain AAGVIQSPRHLIKEKRETATLKCYPIPRHDTVYWYQQGPGQDPQFLISFYEKMQSDKGSIPDRFSAQQFSDYHSELNMSSLELGDSALYFCASSLVTTTEAFFGQGTRLTVV.

The chain has TRBV5-5 and TRBJ2-7; 9 nucleotides line up with TRBD1. The germline V gene encodes CDR1 SGHKS and CDR2 YYEKEE (reference sequence). The CDR3 sequence is 15 residues long. V trimming: 0 bases; J trimming: 4 bases; junction bases outside the gene matches: 5. Here the CDR3 DNA reads TGTGCCAGCAGCTTGGTCACAGGGGGCGCGTACGAGCAGTACTTC. Amino acid sequence: CASSLVTGGAYEQYF.

The rearrangement uses TRBV6-1 and TRBJ1-4, with D hard to call. V lost 1 base to trimming and J lost 6 bases, with 15 bases between them. The germline V gene has CDR1 MNHNS and CDR2 SASEGT. There are 16 residues in the CDR3. The CDR3, as DNA: TGTGCCAGCAGTGAAGAACCGGGAGTGTCGTATGAAAAACTGTTTTTT. It is translated as CASSEEPGVSYEKLFF.